The T cell receptor (beta chain) under discussion was sequenced for a study of cytomegalovirus exposure and HLA in healthy donors. General study findings and limits: Fewer N-insertions than the approximately 610-donor mean were reportedly shown by an Asian-associated ancestry cluster in a later analysis. A prior analysis recorded that most TCR beta V segments were productive about 87% or about 30% of the time. Sequence variants that were highly shared formed a cluster that was likely a sequencing artifact.

Researchers ran the PCR with 60 Vbeta and 13 Jbeta primers. The assay was immunoSEQ multiplex PCR, and TCRdb's table has in-frame clones only and misses some. This repertoire includes about 55,000 clones. As concerns this clone: The antigen is unknown.

The sequencing sample was made of PBMCs. The receptor comes from a man aged 45 to 65 in good health and CMV-seropositive.

CDR3 protein: CASSPQGARQFF. CDR3 DNA: TGTGCCAGCAGCCCCCAGGGGGCGCGGCAGTTCTTC. This chain links TRBV7-2 with TRBJ2-1, with 8 bases aligning to TRBD1. The CDR3 contains 12 residues. Germline lookup yields CDR1 SGHTA and CDR2 FQGNSA. V lost 5 bases, J lost 12 bases, and 6 bases stayed unmatched. The variable domain in full, completed from reference TRBV7-2 and TRBJ2-1, reads GAGVSQSPSNKVTEKGKDVELRCDPISGHTALYWYRQSLGQGLEFLIYFQGNSAPDKSGLPSDRFSAERTGGSVSTLTIQRTQQEDSAVYLCASSPQGARQFFGPGTRLTVL.